These 30 T cell receptor beta chains share one sample of origin, sequenced in a study of regulatory and conventional T cells in RAG deficiency listed by TCRdb under 2017. Before genomic DNA was extracted, conventional CD4+ T cells were isolated from blood as CD25-low CD127-high cells. To prepare the library, the immunoSEQ multiplex PCR assay was applied. TCRdb re-hosts the immuneACCESS table, in-frame sequences only. Its copies lack some clones; in the studies checked, an unresolved V gene accounts for under half of them, and the cause for the rest is not known. This sample gives under 35,000 clones in total; roughly 76% of them show up just once. Together, the top ten hold roughly 3.4% of the sample. The sample also formed part of further work on regulatory T cells. According to the second study: The multiplex PCR used 52 forward TRBV primers and 13 reverse TRBJ primers, with assay-based and computational corrections for amplification bias.

The material sequenced was CD4+ effector T cells sorted from blood. These receptors originate from a human donor in good health.

The chain joins TRBV6-1 to TRBJ2-5, with TRBD1 identical over 10 bases. This CDR3 spans 14 amino acids. The V segment lost 5 bases and the J segment 4 bases; nucleotides outside the gene matches: 4. In germline, CDR1 is MNHNS, CDR2 SASEGT. The CDR3 DNA reads as TGTGCCAGCAGTAAGGACAGGGGGGCAGAGACCCAGTACTTC. Translated, it gives CASSKDRGAETQYF.

This clone was detected a few times. The chain uses TRBV19 and TRBJ2-2; D is tentatively TRBD1 or TRBD2 (5 bases each). There are 16 residues in the CDR3. CDR1 is LNHDA, CDR2 SQIVND, per germline (reference sequence). Trimming stripped 9 bases from V and 1 base from J, with 18 bases between. The CDR3 here is CASTQWGRWNTGELFF. CDR3 DNA: TGTGCCAGCACCCAATGGGGACGATGGAACACCGGGGAGCTGTTTTTT.

Here the CDR3 reads CASRGGSALEKLFF. The CDR3 DNA follows: TGTGCCAGCAGGGGGGGGAGCGCGTTGGAAAAACTGTTTTTT. The genes are TRBV6-1 and TRBJ1-4; tentatively, D is TRBD1 (5 bases). The ends were cut back, 6 bases at V and 8 bases at J, with 16 bases in the middle. This CDR3 is built from 14 residues. The germline gives CDR1 MNHNS, CDR2 SASEGT.

This clone occurred a few times. The chain joins TRBV30 to TRBJ1-2, with D unresolved. There are 13 residues in the CDR3. Trimming shortened V by 5 bases and J by 4 bases, and 14 bases separated the two germline ends. Germline V gene data show CDR1 as GTSNPN and CDR2 as SVGIG (reference sequence). The CDR3 protein is CAWGMGKVYGYTF. In DNA, the CDR3 is TGTGCCTGGGGCATGGGAAAAGTCTATGGCTACACCTTC.

V is TRBV5-6 and J is TRBJ2-7; tentatively, D is TRBD1 (6 bases). CDR3 length: 12 residues. The V gene's germline CDR1 is SGHDT and CDR2 YYEEEE. With 0 bases removed from V and 5 bases from J, the gap between germline ends came to 6 bases. CDR3 bases: TGTGCCAGCAGCTTGGACAGGGACGAGCAGTACTTC. Translation: CASSLDRDEQYF.

The CDR3 protein is CASSQDERAQPQHF. The CDR3 DNA follows: TGTGCCAGCAGCCAAGATGAGCGGGCCCAGCCCCAGCATTTT. The rearrangement uses TRBV4-2 and TRBJ1-5, with D unclear. V was pared by 0 bases and J by 7 bases, with 10 bases between. Germline values: CDR1 LGHNA, CDR2 YNFKEQ. The CDR3 extends over 14 amino acids.

The rearrangement uses TRBV30 and TRBJ1-2, with 8 bases aligning to TRBD1. This CDR3 region has 15 residues. J lost 4 bases, V lost 5 bases, and 12 bases had no gene match. Per germline, CDR1 GTSNPN and CDR2 SVGIG (reference sequence). CDR3 sequence: CAWATGASRGYGYTF. CDR3 sequence (DNA): TGTGCCTGGGCGACAGGGGCTTCGCGGGGCTATGGCTACACCTTC.

The chain employs TRBV4-1 and TRBJ1-6, with no clear D. Germline CDR1 reads MGHRA; CDR2 reads YSYEKL. Trimming removed 0 bases from V and 10 bases from J, with 13 bases in between. The CDR3 runs to 15 residues. As DNA, the CDR3 is TGCGCCAGCAGCCAAGATGGGCAGGTGGGGTCACCCCTCCACTTT. It yields the protein CASSQDGQVGSPLHF.

V gene TRBV4-2 combines with J gene TRBJ2-2, with 7 bases identical to TRBD1. This CDR3 spans 16 amino acids. In germline, CDR1 is LGHNA, CDR2 YNFKEQ. With 0 bases clipped from V and 5 bases from J, the junction kept 6 bases outside the gene matches. CDR3 sequence (DNA): TGTGCCAGCAGCCAAGATAGAGGGGGCCGGACCGGGGAGCTGTTTTTT. Encoded protein: CASSQDRGGRTGELFF.

The CDR3, as DNA: TGTGCCAGCAGCGTACAGGGAACAGGGGGGTACGAGCAGTACTTC. The encoded protein is CASSVQGTGGYEQYF. The chain has TRBV9 and TRBJ2-7; the match to TRBD1 covers 8 bases. The CDR3 totals 15 residues. Germline trimming cut 1 base from V and 4 bases from J; bases unmatched to any gene: 7. Germline CDR1 SGDLS, CDR2 YYNGEE.

The chain employs TRBV6-6 and TRBJ2-5; D remains ambiguous. In germline, CDR1 is MNHNY, CDR2 SVGAGI (reference sequence). The V end lost 0 bases, the J end lost 4 bases, and 12 bases lay between the germline ends. The CDR3 extends over 15 amino acids. CDR3 protein: CASSYSSLLRETQYF. Written as DNA, the CDR3 is TGTGCCAGCAGTTACTCGTCGCTCCTCAGAGAGACCCAGTACTTC.

The rearrangement links TRBV9 to TRBJ1-5; 7 bases line up with TRBD1. CDR3 size: 16 residues. V shed 3 bases and J 0 bases; nucleotides not matched to a gene: 6. CDR1 and CDR2 (germline): SGDLS, YYNGEE. Here the CDR3 DNA reads TGTGCCAGCAGCGCAGGGGGAGCTAATAGCAATCAGCCCCAGCATTTT. This translates into CASSAGGANSNQPQHF.

This chain links TRBV27 with TRBJ1-4; D is unclear. There are 15 residues in the CDR3. The V end was cut by 2 bases, the J end by 3 bases, with 10 bases between. In germline, CDR1 is MNHEY, CDR2 SMNVEV (reference sequence). CDR3 residues: CASSLKREANEKLFF. The DNA of the CDR3 is TGTGCCAGCAGTTTAAAGAGGGAGGCTAATGAAAAACTGTTTTTT.

V usage is TRBV6-5 and J usage is TRBJ1-4; D is unclear. CDR3 length: 14 amino acids. Germline loops: CDR1 MNHEY, CDR2 SVGAGI. The V end was cut by 2 bases, the J end by 4 bases, with 8 bases between. CDR3: CASSYGGINEKLFF. The CDR3 DNA follows: TGTGCCAGCAGTTACGGCGGGATTAATGAAAAACTGTTTTTT.

This chain connects TRBV6-5 to TRBJ2-7; TRBD1 agrees at 8 bases. Germline CDR1 and CDR2: MNHEY and SVGAGI. CDR3 length: 14 amino acids. J gave up 2 bases and V 5 bases, and 5 bases lay outside the gene matches. The CDR3 sequence is CASSKRDRTYEQYF. In nucleotides, the CDR3 is TGTGCCAGCAGTAAACGGGACAGGACCTACGAGCAGTACTTC.

In its sample, this clone was seen once. In DNA form, the CDR3 reads TGTGCCAGCAGCCATCAAGGCAGGGGCGGAGGCTACACCTTC. It is translated as CASSHQGRGGGYTF. The gene calls are TRBV7-9 and TRBJ1-2, with a tentative D call TRBD1 (6 bases). CDR1 is SEHNR, CDR2 FQNEAQ, per germline (reference sequence). The length of the CDR3 is 14 residues. Trimming took 5 bases from V and 8 from J, leaving 18 bases between them.

The V and J genes are TRBV9 and TRBJ1-4; no reliable D call. CDR1 is SGDLS, CDR2 YYNGEE, per germline. The CDR3 is 13 amino acids. Trimming removed 0 bases from V and 4 bases from J, with 4 bases in between. The CDR3 sequence: CASSVALNEKLFF. CDR3 bases: TGTGCCAGCAGCGTAGCCCTTAATGAAAAACTGTTTTTT.

J is TRBJ2-5 and V is TRBV5-5; 7 nucleotides match TRBD1. Germline V lookup: CDR1 SGHKS, CDR2 YYEKEE (reference sequence). V lost 3 bases to trimming and J lost 4 bases; unmatched junction nucleotides: 9. This CDR3 comprises 15 residues. CDR3 sequence (DNA): TGTGCCAGCAGCTATTCCAGGGGGTCGGTAGAGACCCAGTACTTC. This translates into CASSYSRGSVETQYF.

This chain connects TRBV7-8 to TRBJ1-3; D uncertain. V shed 5 bases and J shed 0 bases, with 8 bases lying between them. This CDR3 is built from 14 residues. CDR1 SGHVS and CDR2 FQNEAQ come from the germline V gene. CDR3 DNA: TGTGCCAGCAGCCATCGGAGCTCTGGAAACACCATATATTTT. Amino acid sequence: CASSHRSSGNTIYF.

This CDR3 reads CASSTGLGGYGYTF. The CDR3, as DNA: TGTGCCAGCAGTACAGGGTTGGGTGGCTATGGCTACACCTTC. This chain links TRBV6-1 with TRBJ1-2; D is possibly TRBD1 (6 bases). V shed 5 bases and J shed 4 bases, with 14 bases lying between them. The length of the CDR3 is 14 residues. Germline CDR1 is MNHNS and CDR2 is SASEGT.

The V gene is TRBV10-3, the J gene TRBJ1-1, with 9 positions matching TRBD1. V lost 6 bases to trimming and J lost 2 bases; unmatched junction nucleotides: 7. Germline CDR1 reads ENHRY; CDR2 reads SYGVKD. CDR3 size: 15 residues. The CDR3 DNA reads as TGTGCCATCAGCGCGGGACAGGGTGGCAACACTGAAGCTTTCTTT. Translating it yields CAISAGQGGNTEAFF.

The chain couples TRBV7-3 to TRBJ2-1; D might be TRBD2 (6 bases). The V and J ends lost 4 bases and 9 bases respectively, with 22 bases between them. CDR1 is SGHTA and CDR2 is FQGTGA in the germline V gene. This CDR3 has 16 amino acids. In DNA, the CDR3 is TGTGCCAGCAGCTCGGGAGCGGGTGTGCTTGTTACTGAGCAGTTCTTC. Protein: CASSSGAGVLVTEQFF.

DNA of the CDR3: TGTGCCAGCAGCTTAACAGTCCCAGATACGCAGTATTTT. Translating gives CASSLTVPDTQYF. V gene TRBV7-3 combines with J gene TRBJ2-3; D gene unclear. This CDR3 has 13 amino acids. Germline-derived CDR1 and CDR2 are SGHTA and FQGTGA. The V end lost 0 bases, the J end lost 4 bases, and 5 bases lay between the germline ends.

The J gene is TRBJ1-6, the V gene TRBV6-5; the match to TRBD1 covers 12 bases. The CDR3 spans 15 residues. The V and J ends lost 1 base and 12 bases, in that order; junction bases with no gene match: 4. CDR1 is MNHEY and CDR2 is SVGAGI in the germline V gene. The CDR3: CASSYFGTGGLPLHF. CDR3 coding DNA: TGTGCCAGCAGTTACTTTGGGACAGGGGGCTTACCCCTCCACTTT.

This chain connects TRBV6-6 to TRBJ1-5; 7 nucleotides line up with TRBD1. The germline V gene encodes CDR1 MNHNY and CDR2 SVGAGI (reference sequence). The V segment lost 6 bases and the J segment 6 bases; nucleotides outside the gene matches: 8. The CDR3 spans 14 residues. The CDR3 is CASRGGQEGQPQHF. The CDR3 DNA is TGTGCCAGCAGGGGAGGACAGGAGGGTCAGCCCCAGCATTTT.

This rearrangement joins TRBV5-1 to TRBJ2-3, with D perhaps TRBD1 or TRBD2 (5 bases each). Germline V CDR1 and CDR2: SGHRS, YFSETQ. V lost 4 bases and J lost 5, with 23 bases in between. The CDR3 consists of 17 residues. The CDR3 spells CASSPLGTTRPGDTQYF. CDR3 DNA sequence: TGCGCCAGCAGCCCCCTCGGGACGACACGACCTGGAGATACGCAGTATTTT. The full variable domain, rest sourced from reference TRBV5-1 and TRBJ2-3, is KAGVTQTPRYLIKTRGQQVTLSCSPISGHRSVSWYQQTPGQGLQFLFEYFSETQRNKGNFPGRFSGRQFSNSRSEMNVSTLELGDSALYLCASSPLGTTRPGDTQYFGPGTRLTVL.

The chain couples TRBV7-2 to TRBJ2-7, with 7 bases fitting TRBD2. Unmatched junction bases numbered 11, after V lost 3 bases and J lost 3 bases. This CDR3 spans 16 amino acids. Looked up from germline, CDR1 is SGHTA and CDR2 is FQGNSA. The CDR3 region is CASSLGIPGLNYEQYF. In DNA form, the CDR3 reads TGTGCCAGCAGCTTGGGCATCCCGGGACTAAACTACGAGCAGTACTTC.

V gene TRBV5-4 combines with J gene TRBJ1-4, with D possibly being TRBD1 (6 bases). Per the germline V gene, CDR1 is SGHNT and CDR2 is YYREEE (reference sequence). The V end lost 3 bases, the J end lost 4 bases, and 10 bases lay between the germline ends. The CDR3 extends over 14 amino acids. The CDR3 nucleotides read TGTGCCAGCAGCTCTGGACAGCGTAATGAAAAACTGTTTTTT. Its translation is CASSSGQRNEKLFF.

This clone was detected only a few times. The rearrangement joins TRBV23-1 to TRBJ1-1; 7 bases are a match to TRBD1. TRBV23-1 falls under the ORF class, with uncertain function. The junction had 7 bases not matched to a gene; V was cut back by 4 bases and J by 2 bases. The CDR3 is 15 residues long. Here the CDR3 DNA reads TGCGCCAGCAGTCCTGTGACAGGGAGAAACACTGAAGCTTTCTTT. Translated, it gives CASSPVTGRNTEAFF.

Turning to this clone: The junction does not match germline at one end; this may be a read error. The chain links TRBV5-5 to TRBJ1-6; D unclear. Germline V lookup: CDR1 SGHKS, CDR2 YYEKEE (reference sequence). The CDR3 extends over 13 amino acids. CDR3 DNA: TGTGCCAGCAGCTATCCGAGGAATTTACCCCTCCACTTT. Encoded protein: CASSYPRNLPLHF. Together with reference TRBV5-5 and TRBJ1-6, the CDR3 gives the full variable domain: DAGVTQSPTHLIKTRGQQVTLRCSPISGHKSVSWYQQVLGQGPQFIFQYYEKEERGRGNFPDRFSARQFPNYSSELNVNALLLGDSALYLCASSYPRNLPLHFGNGTRLTVT.